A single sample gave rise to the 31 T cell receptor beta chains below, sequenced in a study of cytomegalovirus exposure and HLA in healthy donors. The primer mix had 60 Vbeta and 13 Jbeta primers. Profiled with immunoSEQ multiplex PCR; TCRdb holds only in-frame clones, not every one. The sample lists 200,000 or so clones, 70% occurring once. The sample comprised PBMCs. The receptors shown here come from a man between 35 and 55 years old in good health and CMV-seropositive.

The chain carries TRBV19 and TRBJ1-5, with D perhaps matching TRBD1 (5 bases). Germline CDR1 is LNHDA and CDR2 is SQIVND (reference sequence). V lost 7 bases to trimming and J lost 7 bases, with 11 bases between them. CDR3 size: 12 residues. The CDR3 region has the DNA TGTGCCAGTACCTATCAGGGCCAGCCCCAGCATTTT. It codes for CASTYQGQPQHF.

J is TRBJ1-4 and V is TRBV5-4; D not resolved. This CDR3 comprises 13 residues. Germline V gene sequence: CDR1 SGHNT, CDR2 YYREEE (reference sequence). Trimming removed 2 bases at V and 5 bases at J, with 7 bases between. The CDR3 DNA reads TGTGCCAGCAGCTTTGACTCAAATGAAAAACTGTTTTTT. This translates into CASSFDSNEKLFF.

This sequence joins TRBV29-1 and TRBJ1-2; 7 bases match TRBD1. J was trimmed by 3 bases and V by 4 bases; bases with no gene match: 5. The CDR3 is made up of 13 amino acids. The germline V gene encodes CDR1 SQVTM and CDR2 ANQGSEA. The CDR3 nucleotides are TGCAGCGTTGTGACAGGGAAGGACTATGGCTACACCTTC. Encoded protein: CSVVTGKDYGYTF.

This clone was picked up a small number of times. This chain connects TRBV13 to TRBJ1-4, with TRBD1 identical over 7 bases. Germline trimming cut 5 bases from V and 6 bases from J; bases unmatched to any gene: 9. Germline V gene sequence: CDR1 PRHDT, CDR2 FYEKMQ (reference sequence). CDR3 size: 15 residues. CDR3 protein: CASSLTGTEDEKLFF. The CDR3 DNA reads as TGTGCCAGCAGCCTAACGGGGACAGAGGATGAAAAACTGTTTTTT. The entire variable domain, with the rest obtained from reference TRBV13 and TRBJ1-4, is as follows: AAGVIQSPRHLIKEKRETATLKCYPIPRHDTVYWYQQGPGQDPQFLISFYEKMQSDKGSIPDRFSAQQFSDYHSELNMSSLELGDSALYFCASSLTGTEDEKLFFGSGTQLSVL.

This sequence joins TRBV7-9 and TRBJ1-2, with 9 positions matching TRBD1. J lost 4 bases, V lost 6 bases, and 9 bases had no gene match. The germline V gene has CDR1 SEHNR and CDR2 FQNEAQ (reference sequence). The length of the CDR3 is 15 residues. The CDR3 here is CASSQSQGAGYGYTF. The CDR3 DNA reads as TGTGCCAGCAGTCAATCACAGGGGGCTGGCTATGGCTACACCTTC.

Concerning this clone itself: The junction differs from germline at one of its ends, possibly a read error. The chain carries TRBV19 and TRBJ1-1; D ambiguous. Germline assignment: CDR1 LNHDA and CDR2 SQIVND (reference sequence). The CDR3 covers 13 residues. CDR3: CASSIDRWADAFF. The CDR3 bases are TGTGCCAGTAGTATAGATCGCTGGGCTGACGCTTTCTTT.

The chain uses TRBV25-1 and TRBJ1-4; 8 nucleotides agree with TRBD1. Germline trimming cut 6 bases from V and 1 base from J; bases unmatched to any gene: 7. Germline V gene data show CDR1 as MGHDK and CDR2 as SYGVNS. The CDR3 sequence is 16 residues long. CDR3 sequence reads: CASRETGAGTNEKLFF. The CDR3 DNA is TGTGCCAGCAGGGAGACAGGGGCGGGAACTAATGAAAAACTGTTTTTT.

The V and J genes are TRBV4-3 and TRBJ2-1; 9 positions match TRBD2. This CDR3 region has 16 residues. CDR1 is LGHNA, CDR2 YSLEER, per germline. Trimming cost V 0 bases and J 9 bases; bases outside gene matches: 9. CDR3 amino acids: CASSQEGAGGQGEQFF. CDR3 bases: TGCGCCAGCAGCCAAGAAGGAGCGGGGGGCCAGGGTGAGCAGTTCTTC.

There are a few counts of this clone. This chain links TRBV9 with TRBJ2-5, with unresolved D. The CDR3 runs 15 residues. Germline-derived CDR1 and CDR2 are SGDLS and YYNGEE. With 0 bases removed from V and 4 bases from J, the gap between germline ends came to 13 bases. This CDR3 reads CASSVVMGDVETQYF. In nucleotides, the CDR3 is TGTGCCAGCAGCGTAGTCATGGGCGACGTAGAGACCCAGTACTTC.

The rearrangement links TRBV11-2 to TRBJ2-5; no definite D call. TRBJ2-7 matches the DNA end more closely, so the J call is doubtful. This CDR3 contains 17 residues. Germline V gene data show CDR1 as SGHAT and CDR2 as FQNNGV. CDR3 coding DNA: TGTGCCAGCAGTAAAATAGACTTACGATCAAACTCCTACGAGCAGTACTTC. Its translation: CASSKIDLRSNSYEQYF.

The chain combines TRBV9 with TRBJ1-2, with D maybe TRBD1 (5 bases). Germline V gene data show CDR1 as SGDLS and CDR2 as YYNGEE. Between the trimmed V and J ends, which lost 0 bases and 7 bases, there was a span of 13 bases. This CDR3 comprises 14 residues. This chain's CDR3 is CASSVAPGGGGYTF. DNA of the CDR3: TGTGCCAGCAGCGTAGCCCCCGGGGGGGGTGGCTACACCTTC.

The CDR3 loop is CASTGALTQYF. CDR3 nucleotide sequence: TGTGCCAGCACAGGGGCCCTTACGCAGTATTTT. V is TRBV2 and J is TRBJ2-3, with D possibly matching TRBD1 (6 bases). There are 11 residues in the CDR3. The V end lost 7 bases, the J end lost 8 bases, and 10 bases lay between the germline ends. CDR1 is SNHLY, CDR2 FYNNEI, per germline.

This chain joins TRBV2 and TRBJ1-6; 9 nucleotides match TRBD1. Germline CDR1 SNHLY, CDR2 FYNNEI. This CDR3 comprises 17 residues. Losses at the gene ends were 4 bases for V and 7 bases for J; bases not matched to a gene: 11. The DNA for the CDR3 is TGTGCCAGCAGTGCGGTCGGGACAGGGAGACAAAATTCACCCCTCCACTTT. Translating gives CASSAVGTGRQNSPLHF.

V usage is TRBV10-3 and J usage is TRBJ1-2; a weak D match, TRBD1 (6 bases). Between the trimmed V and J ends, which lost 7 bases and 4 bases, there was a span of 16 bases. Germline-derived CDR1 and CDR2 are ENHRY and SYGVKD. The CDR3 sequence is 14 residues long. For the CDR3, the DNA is TGTGCCATCACCCAGGCTGGGGGCAGCTATGGCTACACCTTC. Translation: CAITQAGGSYGYTF.

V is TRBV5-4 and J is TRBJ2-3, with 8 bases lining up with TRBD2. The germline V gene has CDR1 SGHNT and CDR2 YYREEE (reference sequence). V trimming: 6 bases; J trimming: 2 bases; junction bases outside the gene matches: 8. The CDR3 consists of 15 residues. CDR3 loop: CASTSGGGITDTQYF. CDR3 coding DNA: TGTGCCAGCACTTCCGGGGGGGGGATCACAGATACGCAGTATTTT.

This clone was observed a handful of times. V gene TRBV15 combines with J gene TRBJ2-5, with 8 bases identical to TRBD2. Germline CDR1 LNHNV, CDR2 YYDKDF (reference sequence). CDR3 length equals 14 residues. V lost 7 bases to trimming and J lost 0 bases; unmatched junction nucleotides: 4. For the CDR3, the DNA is TGTGCCACCAAGAGCGGGGGTAACCAAGAGACCCAGTACTTC. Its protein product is CATKSGGNQETQYF.

CDR3 protein: CASSLRTESYNEQFF. CDR3 coding DNA: TGCGCCAGCAGCCTACGGACAGAGTCCTACAATGAGCAGTTCTTC. The chain carries TRBV5-1 and TRBJ2-1, with TRBD1 as a possible D gene (6 bases). Trimming stripped 4 bases from V and 1 base from J, with 12 bases between. CDR1 is SGHRS and CDR2 is YFSETQ in the germline V gene. The CDR3 totals 15 residues. Variable domain in full (rest from reference TRBV5-1 and TRBJ2-1): KAGVTQTPRYLIKTRGQQVTLSCSPISGHRSVSWYQQTPGQGLQFLFEYFSETQRNKGNFPGRFSGRQFSNSRSEMNVSTLELGDSALYLCASSLRTESYNEQFFGPGTRLTVL.

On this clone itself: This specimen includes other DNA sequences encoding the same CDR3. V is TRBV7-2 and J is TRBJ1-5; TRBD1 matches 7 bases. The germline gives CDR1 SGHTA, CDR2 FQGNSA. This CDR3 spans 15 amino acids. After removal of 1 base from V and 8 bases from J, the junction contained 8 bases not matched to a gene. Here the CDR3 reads CASSLGGRTGKPQHF. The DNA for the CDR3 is TGTGCCAGCAGCTTAGGGGGGAGGACAGGCAAGCCCCAGCATTTT.

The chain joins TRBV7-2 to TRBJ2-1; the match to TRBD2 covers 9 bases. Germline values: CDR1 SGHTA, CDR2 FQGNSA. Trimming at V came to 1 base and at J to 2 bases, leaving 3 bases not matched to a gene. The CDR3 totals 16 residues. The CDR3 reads CASSLDGGGAYNEQFF. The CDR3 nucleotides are TGTGCCAGCAGCTTAGACGGCGGGGGGGCCTACAATGAGCAGTTCTTC.

The CDR3 loop reads CASSLGRAGTDTQYF. The CDR3 DNA sequence: TGCGCCAGCAGCTTGGGGCGAGCGGGCACAGATACGCAGTATTTT. The chain employs TRBV5-1 and TRBJ2-3, with D maybe TRBD2 (5 bases). CDR1 SGHRS and CDR2 YFSETQ come from the germline V gene. This CDR3 is 15 amino acids long. The V end lost 0 bases, the J end lost 1 base, and 9 bases lay between the germline ends.

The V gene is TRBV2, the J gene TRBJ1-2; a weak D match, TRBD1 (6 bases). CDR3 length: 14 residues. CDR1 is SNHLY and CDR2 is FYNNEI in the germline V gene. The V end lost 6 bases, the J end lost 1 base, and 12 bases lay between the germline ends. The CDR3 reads CASRPGQSNYGYTF. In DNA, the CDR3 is TGTGCCAGCAGACCCGGACAGAGTAACTATGGCTACACCTTC.

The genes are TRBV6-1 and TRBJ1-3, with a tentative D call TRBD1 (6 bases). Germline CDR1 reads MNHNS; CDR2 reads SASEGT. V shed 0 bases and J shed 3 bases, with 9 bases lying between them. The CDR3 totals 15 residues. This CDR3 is CASSEARTVGNTIYF. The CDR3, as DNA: TGTGCCAGCAGTGAAGCGAGGACAGTTGGAAACACCATATATTTT.

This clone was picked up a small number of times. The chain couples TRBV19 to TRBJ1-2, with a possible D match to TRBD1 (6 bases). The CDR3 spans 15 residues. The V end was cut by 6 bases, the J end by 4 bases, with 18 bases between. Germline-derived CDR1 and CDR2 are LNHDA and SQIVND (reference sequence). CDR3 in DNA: TGTGCCAGTAGCCAACCAGGGGCTGGTGGCTATGGCTACACCTTC. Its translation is CASSQPGAGGYGYTF.

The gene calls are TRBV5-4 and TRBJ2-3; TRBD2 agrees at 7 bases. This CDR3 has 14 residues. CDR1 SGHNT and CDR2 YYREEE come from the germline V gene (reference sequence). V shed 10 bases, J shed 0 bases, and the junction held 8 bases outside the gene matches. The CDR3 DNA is TGTGCCTTGGGGGAGGGCCTTAGCACAGATACGCAGTATTTT. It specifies CALGEGLSTDTQYF.

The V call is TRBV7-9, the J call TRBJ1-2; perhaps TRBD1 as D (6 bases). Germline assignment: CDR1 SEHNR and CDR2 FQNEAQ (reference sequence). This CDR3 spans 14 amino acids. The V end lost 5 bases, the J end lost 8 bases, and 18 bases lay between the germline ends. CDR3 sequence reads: CASSPHRVNLGYTF. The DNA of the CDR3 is TGTGCCAGCAGCCCTCACAGGGTTAATCTGGGCTACACCTTC. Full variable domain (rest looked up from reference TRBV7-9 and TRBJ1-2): DTGVSQNPRHKITKRGQNVTFRCDPISEHNRLYWYRQTLGQGPEFLTYFQNEAQLEKSRLLSDRFSAERPKGSFSTLEIQRTEQGDSAMYLCASSPHRVNLGYTFGSGTRLTVV.

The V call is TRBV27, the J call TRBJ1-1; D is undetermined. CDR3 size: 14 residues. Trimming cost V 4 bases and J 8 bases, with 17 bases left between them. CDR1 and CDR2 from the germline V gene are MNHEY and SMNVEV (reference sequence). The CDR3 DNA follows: TGTGCCAGCAGTTCTGGGCCTCGGCCCCTGGAAGCTTTCTTT. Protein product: CASSSGPRPLEAFF.

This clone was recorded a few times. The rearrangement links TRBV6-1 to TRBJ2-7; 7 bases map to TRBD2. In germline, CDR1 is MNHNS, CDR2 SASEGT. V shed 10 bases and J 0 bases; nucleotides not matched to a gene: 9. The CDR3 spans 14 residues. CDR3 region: CATDGGGSSYEQYF. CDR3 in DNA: TGTGCCACCGATGGGGGGGGGTCCTCCTACGAGCAGTACTTC.

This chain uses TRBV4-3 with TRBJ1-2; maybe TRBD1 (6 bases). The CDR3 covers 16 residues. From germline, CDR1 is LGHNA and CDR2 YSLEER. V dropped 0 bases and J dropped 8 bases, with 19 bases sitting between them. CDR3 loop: CASSQEPSGQMGGYTF. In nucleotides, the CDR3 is TGCGCCAGCAGCCAAGAACCGTCGGGACAAATGGGAGGCTACACCTTC.

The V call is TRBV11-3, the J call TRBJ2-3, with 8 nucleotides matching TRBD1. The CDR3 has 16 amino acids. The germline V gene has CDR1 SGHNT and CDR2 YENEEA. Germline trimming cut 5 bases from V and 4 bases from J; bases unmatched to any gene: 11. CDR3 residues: CASSLRTGQGADTQYF. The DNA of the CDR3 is TGTGCCAGCAGCCTTCGGACAGGGCAAGGGGCAGATACGCAGTATTTT.

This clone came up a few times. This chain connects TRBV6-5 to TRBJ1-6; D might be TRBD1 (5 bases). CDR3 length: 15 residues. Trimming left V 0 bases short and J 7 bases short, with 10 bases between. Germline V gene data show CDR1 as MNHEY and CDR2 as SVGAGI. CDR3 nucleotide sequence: TGTGCCAGCAGTTACTCGGGGAGGACAAATTCACCCCTCCACTTT. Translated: CASSYSGRTNSPLHF.

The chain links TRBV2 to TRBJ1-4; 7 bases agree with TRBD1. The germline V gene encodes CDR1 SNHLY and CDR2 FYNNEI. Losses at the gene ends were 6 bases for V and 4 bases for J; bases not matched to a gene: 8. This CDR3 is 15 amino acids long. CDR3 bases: TGTGCCAGCAGCCCGACAGGGAAGATTAATGAAAAACTGTTTTTT. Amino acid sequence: CASSPTGKINEKLFF. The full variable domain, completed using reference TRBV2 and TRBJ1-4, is EPEVTQTPSHQVTQMGQEVILRCVPISNHLYFYWYRQILGQKVEFLVSFYNNEISEKSEIFDDQFSVERPDGSNFTLKIRSTKLEDSAMYFCASSPTGKINEKLFFGSGTQLSVL.